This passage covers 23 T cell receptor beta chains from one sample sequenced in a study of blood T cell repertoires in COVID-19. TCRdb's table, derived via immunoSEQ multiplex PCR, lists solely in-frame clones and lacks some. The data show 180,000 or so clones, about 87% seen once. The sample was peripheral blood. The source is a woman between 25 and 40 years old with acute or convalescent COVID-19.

As DNA, the CDR3 is TGTGCCAGCCGACCCGGGAGCGGATCCGGGGAGCTGTTTTTT. Amino acid sequence: CASRPGSGSGELFF. The chain joins TRBV6-5 to TRBJ2-2; weak D call: TRBD2 (6 bases). CDR3 length: 14 residues. Germline loops: CDR1 MNHEY, CDR2 SVGAGI. Trimming removed 8 bases at V and 6 bases at J, with 16 bases between.

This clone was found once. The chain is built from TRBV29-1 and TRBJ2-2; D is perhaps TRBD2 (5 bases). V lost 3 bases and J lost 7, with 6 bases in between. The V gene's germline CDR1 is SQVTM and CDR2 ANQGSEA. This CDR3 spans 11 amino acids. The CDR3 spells CSVDRGGELFF. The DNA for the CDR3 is TGCAGCGTTGATCGGGGCGGGGAGCTGTTTTTT.

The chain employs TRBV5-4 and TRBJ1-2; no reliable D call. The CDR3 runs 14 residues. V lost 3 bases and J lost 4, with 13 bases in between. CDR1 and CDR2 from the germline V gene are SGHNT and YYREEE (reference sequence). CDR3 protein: CASSYPEGGYGYTF. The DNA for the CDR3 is TGTGCCAGCAGCTACCCCGAGGGTGGCTATGGCTACACCTTC.

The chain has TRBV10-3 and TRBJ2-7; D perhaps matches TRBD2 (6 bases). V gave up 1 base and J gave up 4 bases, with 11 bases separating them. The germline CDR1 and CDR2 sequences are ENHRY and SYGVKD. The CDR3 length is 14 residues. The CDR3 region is CAISEWGSGYEQYF. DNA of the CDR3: TGTGCCATCAGTGAGTGGGGTAGCGGATACGAGCAGTACTTC.

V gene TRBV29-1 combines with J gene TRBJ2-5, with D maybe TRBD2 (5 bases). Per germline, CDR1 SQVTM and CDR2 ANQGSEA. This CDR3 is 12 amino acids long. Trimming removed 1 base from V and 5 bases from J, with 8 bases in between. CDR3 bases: TGCAGCGTTGAAGGGACGGGGGAGACCCAGTACTTC. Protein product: CSVEGTGETQYF.

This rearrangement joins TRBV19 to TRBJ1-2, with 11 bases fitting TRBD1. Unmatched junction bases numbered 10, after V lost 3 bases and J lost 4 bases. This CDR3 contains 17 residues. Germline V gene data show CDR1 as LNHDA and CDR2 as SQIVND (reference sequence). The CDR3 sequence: CASSIRTGGASFYGYTF. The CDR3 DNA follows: TGTGCCAGTAGTATCCGGACAGGGGGCGCCTCGTTCTATGGCTACACCTTC.

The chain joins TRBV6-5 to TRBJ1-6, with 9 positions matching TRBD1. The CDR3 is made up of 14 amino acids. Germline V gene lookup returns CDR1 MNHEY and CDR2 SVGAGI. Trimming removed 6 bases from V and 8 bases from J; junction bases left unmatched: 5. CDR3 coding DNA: TGTGCCAGCAGCCGACAGGGGGTGGATTCACCCCTCCACTTT. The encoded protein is CASSRQGVDSPLHF.

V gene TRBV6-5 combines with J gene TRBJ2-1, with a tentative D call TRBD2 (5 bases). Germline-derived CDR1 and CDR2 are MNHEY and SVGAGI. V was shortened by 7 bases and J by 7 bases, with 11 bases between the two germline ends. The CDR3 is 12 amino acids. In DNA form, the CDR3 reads TGTGCCAGCACCGCCTCGGGGAATGAGCAGTTCTTC. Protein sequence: CASTASGNEQFF.

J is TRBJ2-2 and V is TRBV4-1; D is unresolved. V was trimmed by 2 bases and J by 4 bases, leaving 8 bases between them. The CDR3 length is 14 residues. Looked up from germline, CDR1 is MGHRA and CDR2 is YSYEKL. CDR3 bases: TGCGCCAGCAGCCAATTACTAACCACCGGGGAGCTGTTTTTT. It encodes CASSQLLTTGELFF.

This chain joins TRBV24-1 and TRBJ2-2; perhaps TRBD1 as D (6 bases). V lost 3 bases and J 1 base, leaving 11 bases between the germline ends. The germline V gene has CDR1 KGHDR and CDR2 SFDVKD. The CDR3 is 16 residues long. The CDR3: CATSDPPGVNTGELFF. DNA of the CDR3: TGTGCCACCAGTGATCCCCCAGGGGTGAACACCGGGGAGCTGTTTTTT.

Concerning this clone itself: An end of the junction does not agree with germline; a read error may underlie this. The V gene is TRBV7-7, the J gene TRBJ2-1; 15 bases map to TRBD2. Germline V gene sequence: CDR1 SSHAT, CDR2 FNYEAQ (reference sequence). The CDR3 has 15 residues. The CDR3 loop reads CASSLGTSGRSEQFF. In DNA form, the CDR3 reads TGTGCTAGCAGCCTCGGGACTAGCGGGAGGAGTGAGCAGTTCTTC. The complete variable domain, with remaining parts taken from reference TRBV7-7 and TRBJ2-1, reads GAGVSQSPRYKVTKRGQDVTLRCDPISSHATLYWYQQALGQGPEFLTYFNYEAQPDKSGLPSDRFSAERPEGSISTLTIQRTEQRDSAMYRCASSLGTSGRSEQFFGPGTRLTVL.

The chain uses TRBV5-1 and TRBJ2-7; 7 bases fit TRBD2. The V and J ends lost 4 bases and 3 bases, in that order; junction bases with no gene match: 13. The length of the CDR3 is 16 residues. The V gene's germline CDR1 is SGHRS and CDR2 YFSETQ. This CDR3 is CASSPRPAGPYYEQYF. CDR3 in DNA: TGCGCCAGCAGCCCTCGCCCAGCGGGGCCCTACTACGAGCAGTACTTC.

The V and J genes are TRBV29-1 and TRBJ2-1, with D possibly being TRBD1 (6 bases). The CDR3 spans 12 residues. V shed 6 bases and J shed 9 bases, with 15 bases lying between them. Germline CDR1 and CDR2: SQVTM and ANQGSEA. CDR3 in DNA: TGCAGCGTGGGGCAGGGGCTTCTTGAGCAGTTCTTC. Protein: CSVGQGLLEQFF.

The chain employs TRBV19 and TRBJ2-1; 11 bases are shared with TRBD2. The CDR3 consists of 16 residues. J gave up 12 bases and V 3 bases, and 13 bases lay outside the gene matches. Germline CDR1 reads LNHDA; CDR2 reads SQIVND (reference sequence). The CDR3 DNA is TGTGCCAGTAGTATCATAGCTAGCGGGAGGCCGTCACGGCAGTTCTTC. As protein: CASSIIASGRPSRQFF.

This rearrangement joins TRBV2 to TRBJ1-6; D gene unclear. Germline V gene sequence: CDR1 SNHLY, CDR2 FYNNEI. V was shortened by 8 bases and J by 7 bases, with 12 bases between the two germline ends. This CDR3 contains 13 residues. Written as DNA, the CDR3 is TGTGCCAGCCATCAGTTAAAGAATTCACCCCTCCACTTT. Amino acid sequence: CASHQLKNSPLHF.

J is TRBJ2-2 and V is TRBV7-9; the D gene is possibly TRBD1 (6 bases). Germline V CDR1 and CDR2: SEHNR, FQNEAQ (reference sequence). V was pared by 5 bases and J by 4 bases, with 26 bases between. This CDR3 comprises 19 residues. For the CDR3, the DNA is TGTGCCAGCAGCCGTTGGGTTGGACAAAAAACAGGGATCACCGGGGAGCTGTTTTTT. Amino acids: CASSRWVGQKTGITGELFF.

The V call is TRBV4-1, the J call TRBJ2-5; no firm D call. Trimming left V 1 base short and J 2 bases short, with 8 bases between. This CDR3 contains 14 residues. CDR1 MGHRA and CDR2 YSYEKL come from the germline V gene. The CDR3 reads CASSQAARQETQYF. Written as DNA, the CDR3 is TGCGCCAGCAGCCAAGCCGCCAGACAAGAGACCCAGTACTTC.

CDR3 sequence: CASSLQETQYF. CDR3 DNA sequence: TGTGCCAGCAGCCTTCAAGAGACCCAGTACTTC. V and J are TRBV11-2 and TRBJ2-5, with D uncertain. This CDR3 is built from 11 residues. V was cut by 5 bases and J by 2 bases, with 3 bases left in between. Germline V lookup: CDR1 SGHAT, CDR2 FQNNGV.

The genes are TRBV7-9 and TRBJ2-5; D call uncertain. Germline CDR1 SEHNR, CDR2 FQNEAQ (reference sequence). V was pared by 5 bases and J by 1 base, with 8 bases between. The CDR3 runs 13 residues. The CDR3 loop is CASSHITQETQYF. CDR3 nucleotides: TGTGCCAGCAGCCACATAACCCAAGAGACCCAGTACTTC. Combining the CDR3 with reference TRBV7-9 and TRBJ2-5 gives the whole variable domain DTGVSQNPRHKITKRGQNVTFRCDPISEHNRLYWYRQTLGQGPEFLTYFQNEAQLEKSRLLSDRFSAERPKGSFSTLEIQRTEQGDSAMYLCASSHITQETQYFGPGTRLLVL.

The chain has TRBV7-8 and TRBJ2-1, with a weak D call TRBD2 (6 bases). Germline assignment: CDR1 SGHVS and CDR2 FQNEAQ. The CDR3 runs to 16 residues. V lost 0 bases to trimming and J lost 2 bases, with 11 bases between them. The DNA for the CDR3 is TGTGCCAGCAGCTTAGCGGGAGGCCGCACCTACAATGAGCAGTTCTTC. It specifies CASSLAGGRTYNEQFF.

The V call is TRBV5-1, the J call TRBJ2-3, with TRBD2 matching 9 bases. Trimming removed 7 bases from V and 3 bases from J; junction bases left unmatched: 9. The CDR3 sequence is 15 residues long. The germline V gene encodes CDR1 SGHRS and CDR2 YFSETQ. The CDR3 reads CASSEVAGETDTQYF. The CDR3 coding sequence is TGCGCCAGCTCGGAGGTAGCGGGAGAAACAGATACGCAGTATTTT.

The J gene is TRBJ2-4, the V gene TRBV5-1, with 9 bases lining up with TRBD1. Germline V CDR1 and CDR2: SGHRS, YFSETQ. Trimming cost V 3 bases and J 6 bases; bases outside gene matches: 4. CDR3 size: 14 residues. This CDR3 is CASSSGTGRNIQYF. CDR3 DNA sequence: TGCGCCAGCAGCTCTGGGACAGGGCGAAACATTCAGTACTTC. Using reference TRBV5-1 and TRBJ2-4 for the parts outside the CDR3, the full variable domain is KAGVTQTPRYLIKTRGQQVTLSCSPISGHRSVSWYQQTPGQGLQFLFEYFSETQRNKGNFPGRFSGRQFSNSRSEMNVSTLELGDSALYLCASSSGTGRNIQYFGAGTRLSVL.

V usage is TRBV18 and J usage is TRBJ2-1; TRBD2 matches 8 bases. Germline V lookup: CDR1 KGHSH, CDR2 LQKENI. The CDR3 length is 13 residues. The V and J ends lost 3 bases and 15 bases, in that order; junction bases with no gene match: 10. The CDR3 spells CASSPGRTSPWFF. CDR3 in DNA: TGTGCCAGCTCACCCGGGAGGACTAGCCCCTGGTTCTTC.